This T cell receptor beta chain was identified in a study of CD8 T cells in Susac syndrome. Comment on this clonotype: The target antigen is unknown.

Germline lookup yields CDR1 SGHTA and CDR2 FQGNSA. The CDR3 covers 15 residues. V shed 5 bases and J 4 bases; nucleotides not matched to a gene: 8. Study results and caveats: TCR sequencing and HLA analysis covered a relatively small number of individuals.

Random hexamers served to reverse transcribe roughly 0.45 to 1 ug RNA. The immunoSEQ assay covered 54 Vbeta and 13 Jbeta segments for CDR3. TCRdb re-called the immunoSEQ multiplex PCR reads with MiXCR, one entry per CDR3 protein. The table lists roughly 150,000 distinct CDR3 sequences, 90% to 95% of them singletons. CD8+ and CD4+ blood T cells underwent TCR beta sequencing. FACS was used to enrich TEMRA cells, whereas the CD8+ and CD4+ T cells were obtained by negative isolation. The receptor was derived from a human donor with multiple sclerosis. The specimen sequenced was CD8+ T cells from PBMCs. The rearrangement links TRBV7-2 to TRBJ1-1; 9 bases align to TRBD1. The CDR3 protein is CASSTYRGPGTEAFF. In DNA form, the CDR3 reads TGTGCCAGCAGCACCTACAGGGGGCCAGGCACTGAAGCTTTCTTT.